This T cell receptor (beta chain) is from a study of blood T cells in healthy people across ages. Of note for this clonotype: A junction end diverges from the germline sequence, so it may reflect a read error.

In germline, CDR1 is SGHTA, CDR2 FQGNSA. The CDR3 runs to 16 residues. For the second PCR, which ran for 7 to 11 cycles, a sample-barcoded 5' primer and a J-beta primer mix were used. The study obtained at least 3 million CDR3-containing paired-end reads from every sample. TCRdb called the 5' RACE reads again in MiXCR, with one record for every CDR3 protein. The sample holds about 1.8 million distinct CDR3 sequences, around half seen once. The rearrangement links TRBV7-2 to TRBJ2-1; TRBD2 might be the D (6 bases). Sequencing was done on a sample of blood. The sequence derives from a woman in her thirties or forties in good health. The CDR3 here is CASSLILASQYNVQFF. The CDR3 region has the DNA TGTGCCAGCAGCTTAATTCTAGCGAGCCAATACAATGTGCAGTTCTTC.